The sequence of this T cell receptor (beta chain) was determined in a study of CD8 T cells in ankylosing spondylitis. For TCR beta, libraries came from quantitative 5'-RACE with molecular barcodes. TCRdb called the 5' RACE reads again in MiXCR, with one record for every CDR3 protein. In the table there are 340,000 or so distinct CDR3 sequences, about 15% of which are singletons. Germline V CDR1 and CDR2: SGHRS, YFSETQ. The V end lost 6 bases, the J end lost 3 bases, and 11 bases lay between the germline ends. CDR3 size: 13 residues. Sequencing was carried out using blood, either unsorted or a sorted T cell fraction (not recorded which). The sequence was collected from a male donor with ankylosing spondylitis or in good health (not recorded which). The rearrangement links TRBV5-1 to TRBJ2-3; D is perhaps TRBD1 (5 bases). CDR3 residues: CASTEGQTDTQYF. The CDR3 DNA follows: TGCGCCAGCACCGAAGGACAAACAGATACGCAGTATTTT.